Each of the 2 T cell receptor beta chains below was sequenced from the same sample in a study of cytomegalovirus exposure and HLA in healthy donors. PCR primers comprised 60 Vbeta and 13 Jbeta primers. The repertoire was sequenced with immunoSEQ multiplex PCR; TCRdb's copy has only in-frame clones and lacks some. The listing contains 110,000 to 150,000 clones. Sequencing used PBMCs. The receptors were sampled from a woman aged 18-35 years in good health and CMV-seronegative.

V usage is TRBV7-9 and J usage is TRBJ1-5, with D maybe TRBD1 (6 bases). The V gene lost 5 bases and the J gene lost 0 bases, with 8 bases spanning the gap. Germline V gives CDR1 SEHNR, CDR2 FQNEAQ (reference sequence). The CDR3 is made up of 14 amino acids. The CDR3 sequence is CASSQGGSNQPQHF. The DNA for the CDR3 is TGTGCCAGCAGCCAAGGGGGTAGCAATCAGCCCCAGCATTTT. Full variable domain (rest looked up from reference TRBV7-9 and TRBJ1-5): DTGVSQNPRHKITKRGQNVTFRCDPISEHNRLYWYRQTLGQGPEFLTYFQNEAQLEKSRLLSDRFSAERPKGSFSTLEIQRTEQGDSAMYLCASSQGGSNQPQHFGDGTRLSIL.

Here the CDR3 reads CASSQAASELSSYNEQFF. The CDR3 DNA sequence: TGCGCCAGCAGCCAAGCTGCTAGCGAACTTAGCTCCTACAATGAGCAGTTCTTC. The rearrangement joins TRBV4-1 to TRBJ2-1, with D perhaps TRBD2 (6 bases). Germline CDR1 reads MGHRA; CDR2 reads YSYEKL. The CDR3 extends over 18 amino acids. Trimming removed 1 base at V and 0 bases at J, with 16 bases between.